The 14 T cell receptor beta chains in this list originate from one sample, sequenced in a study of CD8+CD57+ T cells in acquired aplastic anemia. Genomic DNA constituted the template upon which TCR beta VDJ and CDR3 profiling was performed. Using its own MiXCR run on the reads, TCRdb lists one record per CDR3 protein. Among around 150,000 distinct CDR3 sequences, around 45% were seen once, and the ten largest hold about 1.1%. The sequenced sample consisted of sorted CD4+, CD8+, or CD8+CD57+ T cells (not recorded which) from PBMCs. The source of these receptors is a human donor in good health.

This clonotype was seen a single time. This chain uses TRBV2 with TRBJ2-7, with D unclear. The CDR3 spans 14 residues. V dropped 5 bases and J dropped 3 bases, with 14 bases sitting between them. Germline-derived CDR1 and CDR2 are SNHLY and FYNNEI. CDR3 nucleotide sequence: TGTGCCAGCAGTAACCTACTTGACTTCTACGAGCAGTACTTC. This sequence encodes CASSNLLDFYEQYF.

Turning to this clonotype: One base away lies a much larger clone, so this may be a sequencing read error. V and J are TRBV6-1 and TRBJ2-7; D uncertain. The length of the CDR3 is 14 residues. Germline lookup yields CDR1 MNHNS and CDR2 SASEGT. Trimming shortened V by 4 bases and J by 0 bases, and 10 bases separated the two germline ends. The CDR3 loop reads CASSVHLASYEQYF. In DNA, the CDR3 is TGTGCCAGCAGTGTTCACCTGGCCTCCTACGAGCAGTACTTC.

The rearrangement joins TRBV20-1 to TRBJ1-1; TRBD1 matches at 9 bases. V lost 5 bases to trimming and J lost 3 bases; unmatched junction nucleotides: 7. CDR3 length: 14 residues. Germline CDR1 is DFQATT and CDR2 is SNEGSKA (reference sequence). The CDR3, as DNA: TGCAGTGCTCCCCTGACAGGGGGGTACACTGAAGCTTTCTTT. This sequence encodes CSAPLTGGYTEAFF.

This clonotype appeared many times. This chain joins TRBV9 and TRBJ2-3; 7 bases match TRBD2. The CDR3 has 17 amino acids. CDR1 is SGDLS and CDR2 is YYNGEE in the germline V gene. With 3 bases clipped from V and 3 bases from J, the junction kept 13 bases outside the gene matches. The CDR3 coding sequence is TGTGCCAGCAGCGGTGAGTCCGGGAGGAGCGTGACAGATACGCAGTATTTT. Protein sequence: CASSGESGRSVTDTQYF.

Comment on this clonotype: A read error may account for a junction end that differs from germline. CDR3 amino acids: CASRTHMSSYNSPLRF. As DNA, the CDR3 is TGTGCCAGTAGGACACACATGAGCTCCTATAATTCACCCCTCCGCTTT. The gene calls are TRBV19 and TRBJ1-6; D gene ambiguous. CDR3 length: 16 residues. Germline V gives CDR1 LNHDA, CDR2 SQIVND (reference sequence).

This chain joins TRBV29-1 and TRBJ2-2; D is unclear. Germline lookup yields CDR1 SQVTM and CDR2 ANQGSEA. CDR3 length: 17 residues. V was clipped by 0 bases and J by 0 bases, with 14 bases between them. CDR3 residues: CSVEECQREANTGELFF. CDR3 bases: TGCAGCGTTGAAGAGTGTCAAAGAGAGGCGAACACCGGGGAGCTGTTTTTT.

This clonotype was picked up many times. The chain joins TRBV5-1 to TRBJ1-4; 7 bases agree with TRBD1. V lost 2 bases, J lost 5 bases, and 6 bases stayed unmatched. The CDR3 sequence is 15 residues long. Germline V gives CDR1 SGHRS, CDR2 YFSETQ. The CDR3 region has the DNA TGCGCCAGCAGCTTAACGACAGGGCGCAATGAAAAACTGTTTTTT. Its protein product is CASSLTTGRNEKLFF.

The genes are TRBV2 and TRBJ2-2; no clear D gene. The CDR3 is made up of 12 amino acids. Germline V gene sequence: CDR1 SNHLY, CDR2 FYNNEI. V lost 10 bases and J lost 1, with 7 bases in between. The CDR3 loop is CATFRNTGELFF. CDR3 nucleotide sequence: TGTGCCACATTCAGGAACACCGGGGAGCTGTTTTTT.

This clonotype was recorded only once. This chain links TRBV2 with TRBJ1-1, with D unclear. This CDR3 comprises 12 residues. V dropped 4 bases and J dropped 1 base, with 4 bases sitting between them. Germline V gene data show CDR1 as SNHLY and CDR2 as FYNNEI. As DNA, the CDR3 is TGTGCCAGCAGTGTACAGAACACTGAAGCTTTCTTT. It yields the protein CASSVQNTEAFF. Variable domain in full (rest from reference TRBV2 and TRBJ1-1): EPEVTQTPSHQVTQMGQEVILRCVPISNHLYFYWYRQILGQKVEFLVSFYNNEISEKSEIFDDQFSVERPDGSNFTLKIRSTKLEDSAMYFCASSVQNTEAFFGQGTRLTVV.

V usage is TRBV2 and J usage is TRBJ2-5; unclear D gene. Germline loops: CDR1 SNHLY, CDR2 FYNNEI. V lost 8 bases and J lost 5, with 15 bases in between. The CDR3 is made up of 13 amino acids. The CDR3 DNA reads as TGTGCCAGCGACGGTGGGTTTTCGGAGACCCAGTACTTC. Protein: CASDGGFSETQYF.

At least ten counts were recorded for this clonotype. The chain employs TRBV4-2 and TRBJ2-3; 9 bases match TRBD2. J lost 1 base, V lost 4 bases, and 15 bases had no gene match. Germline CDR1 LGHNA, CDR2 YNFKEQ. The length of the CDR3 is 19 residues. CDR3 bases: TGTGCCAGCAGCCCCCAAGGAAGACGGCAGCGGGAGGGCACAGATACGCAGTATTTT. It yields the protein CASSPQGRRQREGTDTQYF.

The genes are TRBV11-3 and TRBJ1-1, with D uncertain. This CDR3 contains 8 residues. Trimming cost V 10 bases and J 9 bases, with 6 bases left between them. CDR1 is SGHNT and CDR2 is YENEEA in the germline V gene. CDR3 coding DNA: TGTGCCAAGCATAAAGCTTTCTTT. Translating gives CAKHKAFF. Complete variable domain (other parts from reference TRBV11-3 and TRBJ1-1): EAGVVQSPRYKIIEKKQPVAFWCNPISGHNTLYWYLQNLGQGPELLIRYENEEAVDDSQLPKDRFSAERLKGVDSTLKIQPAELGDSAVYLCAKHKAFFGQGTRLTVV.

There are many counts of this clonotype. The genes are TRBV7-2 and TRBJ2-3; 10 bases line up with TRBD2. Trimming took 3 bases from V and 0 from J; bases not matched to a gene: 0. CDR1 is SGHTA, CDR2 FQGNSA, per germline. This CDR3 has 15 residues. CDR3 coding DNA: TGTGCCAGCAGCTTTAGCGGGGGGAGCACAGATACGCAGTATTTT. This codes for CASSFSGGSTDTQYF.

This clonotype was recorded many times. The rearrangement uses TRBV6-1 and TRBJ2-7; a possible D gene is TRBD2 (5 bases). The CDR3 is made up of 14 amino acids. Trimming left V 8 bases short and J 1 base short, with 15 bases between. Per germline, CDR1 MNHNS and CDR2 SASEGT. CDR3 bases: TGTGCCAGCTCTCGGGGAGTAGAGTCCTACGAGCAGTACTTC. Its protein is CASSRGVESYEQYF.